These 24 T cell receptor beta chains originate from one sample sequenced in a study of T cells expressing NK-cell markers. TCRdb re-called the 5' RACE reads, yielding one record per CDR3 amino acid sequence without DNA. The ten top clones account for approximately 7%, within a sample of 400,000 to 550,000 distinct CDR3 sequences. The sample taken for sequencing was blood T cells: a sorted CD56 or NKG2C T cell subset, CD4+ or CD8+ T cells, or bulk PBMC T cells (not recorded which). These receptors originate from a woman aged 18-70 years in good health.

The rearrangement uses TRBV18 and TRBJ2-3; the TCRdb call, TRBD2, lacks DNA for checking. Germline CDR1 is KGHSH and CDR2 is LQKENI. The CDR3 has 17 residues. The chain's CDR3 is CASSPGPLGGSTDTQYF.

The chain carries TRBV7-3 and TRBJ2-3; TCRdb's D call, TRBD1, is unchecked because there is no DNA. The CDR3 runs to 15 residues. Germline V lookup: CDR1 SGHTA, CDR2 FQGTGA. CDR3 protein: CASSASGAKADTQYF.

V is TRBV7-2 and J is TRBJ2-4. The CDR3 is 15 residues long. Germline V gene lookup returns CDR1 SGHTA and CDR2 FQGNSA. The CDR3 here is CASSLGAVAKNIQYF. Using reference TRBV7-2 and TRBJ2-4 for the parts outside the CDR3, the full variable domain is GAGVSQSPSNKVTEKGKDVELRCDPISGHTALYWYRQSLGQGLEFLIYFQGNSAPDKSGLPSDRFSAERTGGSVSTLTIQRTQQEDSAVYLCASSLGAVAKNIQYFGAGTRLSVL.

The chain carries TRBV6-2 or TRBV6-3 and TRBJ2-1; the TRBD1 assignment by TCRdb is unverifiable without DNA. Per germline, CDR1 MNHEY and CDR2 SVGEGT. The CDR3 covers 17 residues. This CDR3 reads CASSYPQGLVSYNEQFF.

The V call is TRBV29-1, the J call TRBJ1-2; absent DNA, TCRdb's TRBD1 call cannot be checked. This CDR3 has 12 amino acids. Germline loops: CDR1 SQVTM, CDR2 ANQGSEA. The CDR3 is CSVGTGPGGYTF.

The genes are TRBV5-1 and TRBJ2-4. This CDR3 is built from 13 residues. Per germline, CDR1 SGHRS and CDR2 YFSETQ. CDR3 in amino acids: CASRNSMENIQYF.

This chain uses TRBV5-1 with TRBJ2-2. The CDR3 totals 13 residues. The germline V gene has CDR1 SGHRS and CDR2 YFSETQ. CDR3: CASSLAYSGELFF.

V and J are TRBV20-1 and TRBJ2-7. The CDR3 totals 14 residues. The germline gives CDR1 DFQATT, CDR2 SNEGSKA (reference sequence). Here the CDR3 reads CSARRQDLSYEQYF.

This rearrangement joins TRBV4-2 to TRBJ2-1; TCRdb's D call, TRBD2, is unchecked because there is no DNA. This CDR3 region has 15 residues. Germline lookup yields CDR1 LGHNA and CDR2 YNFKEQ. The chain's CDR3 is CASSQEAGGNNEQFF.

The chain carries TRBV20-1 and TRBJ2-5; TCRdb's D call, TRBD1, is unchecked because there is no DNA. This CDR3 region has 13 residues. The germline CDR1 and CDR2 sequences are DFQATT and SNEGSKA (reference sequence). CDR3 sequence reads: CSANSPSVETQYF.

V is TRBV5-1 and J is TRBJ2-5; TCRdb proposes TRBD2, but this gene call is untestable without DNA. This CDR3 spans 20 amino acids. CDR1 is SGHRS, CDR2 YFSETQ, per germline. The CDR3 loop is CASTTGLAGEAAGVKETQYF.

The V and J genes are TRBV19 and TRBJ1-5; the D gene TCRdb calls, TRBD1, cannot be checked with no DNA. The length of the CDR3 is 16 residues. The germline V gene encodes CDR1 LNHDA and CDR2 SQIVND (reference sequence). CDR3 amino acids: CASSRQGAESNQPQHF.

This chain links TRBV11-2 with TRBJ2-7; TCRdb reports TRBD2, a call that lacks DNA to check it against. CDR1 is SGHAT, CDR2 FQNNGV, per germline. CDR3 length: 15 residues. CDR3 sequence reads: CASSLIWIAGSEQYF.

The chain combines TRBV6-2 or TRBV6-3 with TRBJ2-7; the TCRdb call, TRBD2, lacks DNA for checking. The CDR3 consists of 15 residues. Germline lookup yields CDR1 MNHEY and CDR2 SVGEGT. The CDR3: CASSPGLAGFYEQYF.

The V gene is TRBV7-3, the J gene TRBJ2-1; TCRdb lists TRBD1, though no DNA is available to test this call. Germline V gives CDR1 SGHTA, CDR2 FQGTGA. The CDR3 consists of 12 residues. The CDR3 region is CASSSLGREQFF.

The chain carries TRBV24-1 and TRBJ2-4; TCRdb's assignment of TRBD2 cannot be checked, as there is no DNA. The CDR3 extends over 13 amino acids. CDR1 and CDR2 (germline): KGHDR, SFDVKD. CDR3: CATSDSARDIQYF.

V usage is TRBV20-1 and J usage is TRBJ2-3; the D call of TRBD2 rests on TCRdb alone, since no DNA is present to check it. The germline gives CDR1 DFQATT, CDR2 SNEGSKA (reference sequence). The CDR3 loop spans 13 amino acids. This CDR3 reads CSARLAGVFTQYF.

This sequence joins TRBV20-1 and TRBJ2-3. CDR1 DFQATT and CDR2 SNEGSKA come from the germline V gene (reference sequence). The CDR3 is 13 residues long. CDR3 sequence reads: CSARDSSSDTQYF.

The chain carries TRBV10-3 and TRBJ2-1; TCRdb proposes TRBD2, but this gene call is untestable without DNA. CDR3 size: 16 residues. Per germline, CDR1 ENHRY and CDR2 SYGVKD. CDR3 loop: CAISDIGSGGIGEQFF.

The V call is TRBV27, the J call TRBJ2-1; no DNA is available, so the TRBD1 call from TCRdb remains unchecked. Germline V gives CDR1 MNHEY, CDR2 SMNVEV (reference sequence). The CDR3 has 18 residues. This CDR3 reads CASTVSGGSLISYNEQFF.

The chain has TRBV5-6 and TRBJ2-3; lacking DNA, the TRBD1 call made by TCRdb goes unchecked. CDR3 length: 16 residues. Germline CDR1 is SGHDT and CDR2 is YYEEEE. This CDR3 reads CASLTAGGRGTDTQYF.

V usage is TRBV4-3 and J usage is TRBJ1-5; TCRdb reports TRBD1, a call that lacks DNA to check it against. Germline values: CDR1 LGHNA, CDR2 YSLEER. The CDR3 totals 17 residues. The CDR3 is CASSQEVAGGRNQPQHF.

V is TRBV6-1 and J is TRBJ2-3; absent DNA, TCRdb's TRBD2 call cannot be checked. The CDR3 runs 15 residues. Germline V lookup: CDR1 MNHNS, CDR2 SASEGT. The CDR3: CASRTSGGATDTQYF.

The V gene is TRBV20-1, the J gene TRBJ1-1; TCRdb lists TRBD1, though no DNA is available to test this call. The CDR3 covers 14 residues. Germline V gene sequence: CDR1 DFQATT, CDR2 SNEGSKA (reference sequence). The CDR3 sequence: CSARDKSAGAEAFF.